This TCR beta chain came from a study of chemoradiotherapy in HPV16-positive cancers. Overall study: A couple of HPV16-positive patients' cells yielded candidate HPV-specific clones and common motifs.

TCRdb keeps only in-frame clones here, not all; method: immunoSEQ multiplex PCR. Here the sample spans 8,000 or so clones, approximately 70% being singletons. The V end lost 4 bases, the J end lost 4 bases, and 13 bases lay between the germline ends. There are 14 residues in the CDR3. Germline V gene sequence: CDR1 SGDLS, CDR2 YYNGEE. The TCR sequence derives from a human donor with HPV-associated anogenital cancer. Sampling was carried out from a patient who underwent chemoradiotherapy. V is TRBV9 and J is TRBJ2-3; a weak D match, TRBD2 (6 bases). CDR3 in DNA: TGTGCCAGCAGCTTCGGAGGGCGCCCAGATACGCAGTATTTT. It translates to CASSFGGRPDTQYF.